The 25 T cell receptor beta chains presented below share a single source sample, sequenced in a study of blood T cell repertoires in COVID-19. TCRdb's table, derived via immunoSEQ multiplex PCR, lists solely in-frame clones and lacks some. The sample holds around 200,000 clones; under 90% are singletons and the top ten take 3.5% to 5%. The sample taken for sequencing was peripheral blood. The receptors originated from a man over 45 with acute or convalescent COVID-19.

This sequence joins TRBV14 and TRBJ1-1; the match to TRBD1 covers 9 bases. CDR3 size: 13 residues. Germline CDR1 is SGHDN and CDR2 is FVKESK. The trim removed 2 bases at V and 9 bases at J, leaving 4 bases unmatched. CDR3 DNA: TGTGCCAGCAGCCAACAGGGACAGGGTAAAGCTTTCTTT. As protein: CASSQQGQGKAFF.

V usage is TRBV7-2 and J usage is TRBJ2-2, with D maybe TRBD2 (6 bases). The germline V gene has CDR1 SGHTA and CDR2 FQGNSA. This CDR3 is 15 amino acids long. V lost 1 base and J 3 bases, leaving 9 bases between the germline ends. As DNA, the CDR3 is TGTGCCAGCAGCTTAGGGGACTCTTACACCGGGGAGCTGTTTTTT. Its protein product is CASSLGDSYTGELFF.

The genes are TRBV7-3 and TRBJ2-7; D remains unclear. Germline V lookup: CDR1 SGHTA, CDR2 FQGTGA. Trimming removed 1 base at V and 3 bases at J, with 13 bases between. The CDR3 totals 15 residues. The CDR3 spells CASSLRGASSYEQYF. In DNA, the CDR3 is TGTGCCAGCAGCTTAAGAGGAGCCTCTAGCTACGAGCAGTACTTC.

This clone was observed once. This chain links TRBV11-2 with TRBJ2-2; maybe TRBD1 (7 bases). This CDR3 spans 16 amino acids. Trimming pared 3 bases from V and 6 bases from J, leaving 17 bases between. CDR1 SGHAT and CDR2 FQNNGV come from the germline V gene. The CDR3 loop reads CASSLSGGRNPGELFF. The DNA of the CDR3 is TGTGCCAGCAGCTTGTCAGGGGGGAGGAATCCCGGGGAGCTGTTTTTT.

This clone was found once. The rearrangement uses TRBV7-6 and TRBJ1-4; D is possibly TRBD1 (6 bases). The V gene lost 5 bases and the J gene lost 7 bases, with 14 bases spanning the gap. Germline V gene data show CDR1 as SGHVS and CDR2 as FNYEAQ. The CDR3 runs 14 residues. In DNA, the CDR3 is TGTGCCAGCAGCCCCCGGACAGCTGGTGAAAAACTGTTTTTT. This codes for CASSPRTAGEKLFF.

The chain has TRBV27 and TRBJ1-2, with D possibly being TRBD1 (5 bases). V was cut by 3 bases and J by 6 bases, with 26 bases left in between. This CDR3 has 18 amino acids. CDR1 and CDR2 from the germline V gene are MNHEY and SMNVEV (reference sequence). The CDR3 DNA follows: TGTGCCAGCAGTTTCCTCGGTCGGGGCGGGGGAAAAACCGATGGCTACACCTTC. Residues: CASSFLGRGGGKTDGYTF.

Written as DNA, the CDR3 is TGTGCCACCCAATGGGTTAGGGAGGTCGCCCTTCGGGGCAATCAGCCCCAGCATTTT. This gives the protein CATQWVREVALRGNQPQHF. The rearrangement links TRBV15 to TRBJ1-5; no clear D. V lost 8 bases, J lost 2 bases, and 28 bases lay in between. The CDR3 spans 19 residues. Germline V gene data show CDR1 as LNHNV and CDR2 as YYDKDF (reference sequence).

V and J are TRBV7-9 and TRBJ1-5; the D gene is possibly TRBD1 (6 bases). Per germline, CDR1 SEHNR and CDR2 FQNEAQ (reference sequence). Trimming took off 5 bases at V and 0 bases at J, with 14 bases between the two ends. The CDR3 sequence is 16 residues long. CDR3 nucleotide sequence: TGTGCCAGCAGCACAGGGACGGCCTATAGCAATCAGCCCCAGCATTTT. Translating it yields CASSTGTAYSNQPQHF.

This sequence joins TRBV2 and TRBJ1-2; D is uncertain. This CDR3 is 12 amino acids long. The germline V and J ends were trimmed by 6 bases and 2 bases, with 7 bases remaining between them. Per the germline V gene, CDR1 is SNHLY and CDR2 is FYNNEI. The CDR3 loop is CASRRVNYGYTF. Written as DNA, the CDR3 is TGTGCCAGCAGGAGGGTCAACTATGGCTACACCTTC.

The chain carries TRBV19 and TRBJ1-1; possible D gene TRBD1, 5 bases. Per germline, CDR1 LNHDA and CDR2 SQIVND (reference sequence). This CDR3 has 12 residues. V was clipped by 9 bases and J by 8 bases, with 16 bases between them. The CDR3 region has the DNA TGTGCCAGCACCTACCAGGGAATCGAAGCTTTCTTT. Its protein is CASTYQGIEAFF. The whole variable domain, filled in from reference TRBV19 and TRBJ1-1, reads DGGITQSPKYLFRKEGQNVTLSCEQNLNHDAMYWYRQDPGQGLRLIYYSQIVNDFQKGDIAEGYSVSREKKESFPLTVTSAQKNPTAFYLCASTYQGIEAFFGQGTRLTVV.

The chain has TRBV3-1 (or the pseudogene TRBV3-2) and TRBJ2-7; D is unresolved. Germline V lookup: CDR1 LGHDT, CDR2 YNNKEL (reference sequence). CDR3 length equals 11 residues. The V gene lost 4 bases and the J gene lost 7 bases, with 8 bases spanning the gap. DNA of the CDR3: TGTGCCAGCAGCCTAGCCGAGGAGCAGTACTTC. This sequence encodes CASSLAEEQYF.

The V and J genes are TRBV4-1 and TRBJ2-3, with 8 bases identical to TRBD2. Germline trimming cut 0 bases from V and 0 bases from J; bases unmatched to any gene: 2. The CDR3 is made up of 16 amino acids. Germline loops: CDR1 MGHRA, CDR2 YSYEKL. This CDR3 is CASSQDSGASTDTQYF. Written as DNA, the CDR3 is TGCGCCAGCAGCCAAGATAGCGGGGCTAGCACAGATACGCAGTATTTT.

The chain couples TRBV5-6 to TRBJ2-3; TRBD2 aligns across 9 bases. There are 17 residues in the CDR3. V was clipped by 4 bases and J by 0 bases; unmatched bases: 9. Looked up from germline, CDR1 is SGHDT and CDR2 is YYEEEE. The CDR3 DNA reads as TGTGCCAGCAGCCACCGGGCTAGCGGGGATAGCACAGATACGCAGTATTTT. Encoded protein: CASSHRASGDSTDTQYF.

This chain links TRBV9 with TRBJ1-3; D gene unclear. Trimming cost V 3 bases and J 2 bases, with 12 bases left between them. The CDR3 totals 15 residues. Germline-derived CDR1 and CDR2 are SGDLS and YYNGEE. In nucleotides, the CDR3 is TGTGCCAGCAGCGGGTTTTCGGGAACTGGAAACACCATATATTTT. Encoded protein: CASSGFSGTGNTIYF.

The V call is TRBV3-1 (or the pseudogene TRBV3-2), the J call TRBJ2-3; 10 nucleotides match TRBD2. The germline CDR1 and CDR2 sequences are LGHDT and YNNKEL (reference sequence). The CDR3 runs to 17 residues. V trimming: 4 bases; J trimming: 2 bases; junction bases outside the gene matches: 9. The CDR3 protein is CASSRISGGATTDTQYF. As DNA, the CDR3 is TGTGCCAGCAGCCGGATCAGCGGGGGGGCCACCACAGATACGCAGTATTTT.

This clone showed up just a few times. This chain uses TRBV9 with TRBJ1-2; the D gene is possibly TRBD1 (6 bases). The CDR3 extends over 15 amino acids. In germline, CDR1 is SGDLS, CDR2 YYNGEE. V lost 0 bases, J lost 4 bases, and 13 bases lay in between. The CDR3 sequence: CASSVDTGSSYGYTF. As DNA, the CDR3 is TGTGCCAGCAGCGTAGATACAGGGTCCAGCTATGGCTACACCTTC. The full variable domain, with the rest looked up from reference TRBV9 and TRBJ1-2, is DSGVTQTPKHLITATGQRVTLRCSPRSGDLSVYWYQQSLDQGLQFLIQYYNGEERAKGNILERFSAQQFPDLHSELNLSSLELGDSALYFCASSVDTGSSYGYTFGSGTRLTVV.

The gene calls are TRBV6-6 and TRBJ2-1, with 9 bases matching TRBD1. After removal of 7 bases from V and 0 bases from J, the junction contained 19 bases not matched to a gene. The germline V gene has CDR1 MNHNY and CDR2 SVGAGI (reference sequence). The CDR3 runs 20 residues. CDR3 amino acids: CASTYRGTGNVLSSYNEQFF. As DNA, the CDR3 is TGTGCCAGCACCTACCGGGGGACAGGGAATGTTTTAAGCTCCTACAATGAGCAGTTCTTC.

The chain carries TRBV2 and TRBJ1-2; TRBD1 matches at 7 bases. Per the germline V gene, CDR1 is SNHLY and CDR2 is FYNNEI. V was clipped by 8 bases and J by 4 bases; unmatched bases: 16. This CDR3 has 16 amino acids. The CDR3 bases are TGTGCCAGCGTCGAGGGACAGCCGAGAGCTAGCTATGGCTACACCTTC. This encodes CASVEGQPRASYGYTF. Supplemented by reference TRBV2 and TRBJ1-2, the full variable domain reads EPEVTQTPSHQVTQMGQEVILRCVPISNHLYFYWYRQILGQKVEFLVSFYNNEISEKSEIFDDQFSVERPDGSNFTLKIRSTKLEDSAMYFCASVEGQPRASYGYTFGSGTRLTVV.

This clone has only a few counts. The chain carries TRBV7-9 and TRBJ1-4; no firm D call. Germline CDR1 reads SEHNR; CDR2 reads FQNEAQ (reference sequence). There are 16 residues in the CDR3. Trimming cost V 6 bases and J 7 bases, with 21 bases left between them. CDR3 nucleotides: TGTGCCAGCAGTCTACTCCCAGGCGCTTACGGTGAAAAACTGTTTTTT. It codes for CASSLLPGAYGEKLFF.

V usage is TRBV5-5 and J usage is TRBJ1-1; 8 bases agree with TRBD1. After removal of 1 base from V and 5 bases from J, the junction contained 7 bases not matched to a gene. CDR1 is SGHKS, CDR2 YYEKEE, per germline (reference sequence). CDR3 size: 15 residues. As DNA, the CDR3 is TGTGCCAGCAGCTTGTTGGACAGGGTATCGACTGAAGCTTTCTTT. Its protein is CASSLLDRVSTEAFF.

The chain couples TRBV11-1 to TRBJ1-2, with a weak D call TRBD1 (6 bases). The V end was cut by 5 bases, the J end by 8 bases, with 15 bases between. The germline CDR1 and CDR2 sequences are SGHAT and FQDESV (reference sequence). CDR3 size: 13 residues. The CDR3 bases are TGTGCCAGCAGCGAATCAAGGGGGTTCGGCTACACCTTC. Its translation is CASSESRGFGYTF. The whole variable domain, remainder taken from reference TRBV11-1 and TRBJ1-2, is EAEVAQSPRYKITEKSQAVAFWCDPISGHATLYWYRQILGQGPELLVQFQDESVVDDSQLPKDRFSAERLKGVDSTLKIQPAELGDSAMYLCASSESRGFGYTFGSGTRLTVV.

V and J are TRBV19 and TRBJ1-2; D possibly corresponds to TRBD1 (6 bases). Germline assignment: CDR1 LNHDA and CDR2 SQIVND (reference sequence). V was clipped by 0 bases and J by 5 bases, with 13 bases between them. The CDR3 is 15 amino acids. CDR3: CASSIDSQGPYGYTF. The CDR3 DNA reads TGTGCCAGTAGTATAGATTCACAGGGCCCGTATGGCTACACCTTC. Using reference TRBV19 and TRBJ1-2 for the parts outside the CDR3, the full variable domain is DGGITQSPKYLFRKEGQNVTLSCEQNLNHDAMYWYRQDPGQGLRLIYYSQIVNDFQKGDIAEGYSVSREKKESFPLTVTSAQKNPTAFYLCASSIDSQGPYGYTFGSGTRLTVV.

This chain's CDR3 is CASKSGGLYNEQFF. The DNA of the CDR3 is TGCGCCAGCAAAAGCGGGGGGCTATACAATGAGCAGTTCTTC. The rearrangement uses TRBV5-1 and TRBJ2-1; TRBD2 agrees at 9 bases. The germline V gene has CDR1 SGHRS and CDR2 YFSETQ. The CDR3 totals 14 residues. Trimming at V came to 6 bases and at J to 4 bases, leaving 5 bases not matched to a gene.

The chain employs TRBV5-1 and TRBJ1-3, with no clear D. The germline V and J ends were trimmed by 0 bases and 1 base, with 11 bases remaining between them. There are 16 residues in the CDR3. Germline V lookup: CDR1 SGHRS, CDR2 YFSETQ. CDR3 sequence: CASSLDSLGSGNTIYF. The CDR3, as DNA: TGCGCCAGCAGCTTGGACAGCTTGGGTTCTGGAAACACCATATATTTT.

The chain combines TRBV5-4 with TRBJ2-3, with D perhaps matching TRBD1 (6 bases). V lost 3 bases to trimming and J lost 0 bases, with 14 bases between them. The CDR3 is made up of 16 amino acids. Per germline, CDR1 SGHNT and CDR2 YYREEE (reference sequence). CDR3 coding DNA: TGTGCCAGCAGCTCTCCTAGGGGGAAAAGCACAGATACGCAGTATTTT. Its translation: CASSSPRGKSTDTQYF.